This T cell receptor beta chain stems from a study of cytomegalovirus exposure and HLA in healthy donors. This CDR3 is 15 amino acids long. V lost 4 bases, J lost 5 bases, and 7 bases stayed unmatched. CDR1 is SGHRS, CDR2 YFSETQ, per germline. Here immunoSEQ multiplex PCR was the method, and the copy in TCRdb shows in-frame clones only, minus some. Among under 300,000 clones, roughly 85% were seen once, and the ten largest hold around 1%. This sequence originates from a woman between 18 and 29 years old in good health and CMV-seronegative. The sample was PBMCs. The rearrangement joins TRBV5-1 to TRBJ1-5; TRBD1 agrees at 9 bases. The DNA of the CDR3 is TGCGCCAGCAGCCAAACAGGGGGCGGCCATCAGCCCCAGCATTTT. Its translation is CASSQTGGGHQPQHF.